What follows are 18 T cell receptor beta chains derived from one specimen sequenced in a study of blood T cell repertoires in COVID-19 (dated by TCRdb to about 2020). Library preparation was by the immunoSEQ multiplex PCR assay. As stored in TCRdb, this immuneACCESS dataset retains in-frame rearrangements with V and J assigned. A fraction of the clones does not appear; measured against another copy, unresolved V genes explain less than half of the discrepancy, and the remainder lacks a known reason. This sample gives about 88,000 clones in total; 91% of them show up just once. In total, the top ten clones hold about 1.7% of the sample. Sequencing was done on a sample of peripheral blood. The receptors here all came from a human donor with active COVID-19. The donor label of this sample is uncertain.

The V gene is TRBV7-9, the J gene TRBJ1-5; D gene uncertain. The CDR3 has 15 residues. Trimming left V 6 bases short and J 1 base short, with 13 bases between. Germline CDR1 SEHNR, CDR2 FQNEAQ (reference sequence). CDR3 amino acids: CASSLGAGSNQPQHF. CDR3 nucleotides: TGTGCCAGCAGTCTGGGAGCGGGGAGCAATCAGCCCCAGCATTTT.

The V gene is TRBV6-5, the J gene TRBJ1-5, with D hard to call. The germline V gene has CDR1 MNHEY and CDR2 SVGAGI. Trimming pared 6 bases from V and 5 bases from J, leaving 17 bases between. The CDR3 runs to 15 residues. CDR3 region: CASRPRSGMDQPQHF. In nucleotides, the CDR3 is TGTGCCAGCAGGCCCCGTTCGGGGATGGATCAGCCCCAGCATTTT.

Note on this clone: The junction and the germline gene differ at one end; a read error may be behind it. CDR3 residues: CATSRLRVF. The CDR3 DNA is TGTGCCACCAGCAGACTGAGGGTCTTC. This chain links TRBV15 with TRBJ2-1; possibly TRBD2 for D (5 bases). CDR1 is LNHNV, CDR2 YYDKDF, per germline (reference sequence). The CDR3 is 9 residues long.

This clone was counted many times. This chain uses TRBV13 with TRBJ1-2; TRBD1 aligns across 7 bases. The germline CDR1 and CDR2 sequences are PRHDT and FYEKMQ (reference sequence). The CDR3 covers 14 residues. J lost 4 bases, V lost 3 bases, and 5 bases had no gene match. CDR3 protein: CASSFEGGSYGYTF. The CDR3 DNA follows: TGTGCCAGCAGCTTTGAAGGGGGCAGCTATGGCTACACCTTC.

The chain has TRBV18 and TRBJ2-5, with D possibly matching TRBD2 (5 bases). The CDR3 length is 13 residues. The germline gives CDR1 KGHSH, CDR2 LQKENI. V lost 5 bases to trimming and J lost 4 bases, with 11 bases between them. CDR3 sequence (DNA): TGTGCCAGCTCAGGCCCGGAGGCAGAGACCCAGTACTTC. Translated, it gives CASSGPEAETQYF.

In its sample, this clone was seen a few times. This chain links TRBV4-2 with TRBJ1-1; perhaps TRBD1 as D (5 bases). Trimming pared 4 bases from V and 5 bases from J, leaving 23 bases between. Germline assignment: CDR1 LGHNA and CDR2 YNFKEQ. This CDR3 region has 17 residues. CDR3 nucleotides: TGTGCCAGCAGCCCCTCCAGGGCTGGTAGTAGATGGACTGAAGCTTTCTTT. It specifies CASSPSRAGSRWTEAFF.

This clone appeared once. The V gene is TRBV19, the J gene TRBJ2-2; 8 bases agree with TRBD2. Germline V lookup: CDR1 LNHDA, CDR2 SQIVND (reference sequence). V dropped 7 bases and J dropped 6; count of bases not matched to a gene: 19. This CDR3 has 18 residues. The CDR3 loop is CASKDWTSRDLTAGELFF. The DNA for the CDR3 is TGTGCCAGTAAAGATTGGACTAGCAGAGACCTAACCGCCGGGGAGCTGTTTTTT.

The V and J genes are TRBV29-1 and TRBJ2-5; a possible D gene is TRBD1 (7 bases). CDR1 and CDR2 from the germline V gene are SQVTM and ANQGSEA. V was trimmed by 6 bases and J by 1 base, leaving 12 bases between them. The CDR3 extends over 13 amino acids. The DNA of the CDR3 is TGCAGCGTCTCAGGGGGGTCCCAAGAGACCCAGTACTTC. Its translation: CSVSGGSQETQYF. Filled out from reference TRBV29-1 and TRBJ2-5, the complete variable domain reads SAVISQKPSRDICQRGTSLTIQCQVDSQVTMMFWYRQQPGQSLTLIATANQGSEATYESGFVIDKFPISRPNLTFSTLTVSNMSPEDSSIYLCSVSGGSQETQYFGPGTRLLVL.

The chain links TRBV27 to TRBJ2-7, with D tentatively TRBD2 (7 bases). Trimming took 3 bases from V and 9 from J, leaving 24 bases between them. Germline V lookup: CDR1 MNHEY, CDR2 SMNVEV (reference sequence). CDR3 size: 16 residues. CDR3 protein: CASSFSLRGRGEGQYF. The CDR3, as DNA: TGTGCCAGCAGTTTTTCGCTCCGGGGGCGTGGGGAGGGGCAGTACTTC.

This chain links TRBV6-2 or TRBV6-3 with TRBJ2-7; TRBD1 might be the D (6 bases). CDR1 and CDR2 from the germline V gene are MNHEY and SVGEGT. CDR3 length equals 16 residues. The V end was cut by 5 bases, the J end by 2 bases, with 19 bases between. For the CDR3, the DNA is TGTGCCAGCAGTGCCGCCGAGGGCAGGGGAGCCTACGAGCAGTACTTC. It codes for CASSAAEGRGAYEQYF.

V gene TRBV6-6 combines with J gene TRBJ2-3; 11 nucleotides align to TRBD2. The trim removed 0 bases at V and 4 bases at J, leaving 0 bases unmatched. This CDR3 has 15 residues. Germline loops: CDR1 MNHNY, CDR2 SVGAGI (reference sequence). The CDR3 here is CASSYSTSGADTQYF. The CDR3 DNA reads TGTGCCAGCAGTTACTCGACTAGCGGGGCAGATACGCAGTATTTT.

The V gene is TRBV28, the J gene TRBJ1-1; D uncertain. This CDR3 contains 13 residues. Trimming removed 6 bases at V and 0 bases at J, with 8 bases between. Per the germline V gene, CDR1 is MDHEN and CDR2 is SYDVKM. The CDR3 sequence: CASSTTLNTEAFF. The CDR3 DNA is TGTGCCAGCAGCACCACATTGAACACTGAAGCTTTCTTT.

The J gene is TRBJ2-1, the V gene TRBV19, with D uncertain. The CDR3 has 13 amino acids. V was cut by 2 bases and J by 4 bases, with 6 bases left in between. Germline loops: CDR1 LNHDA, CDR2 SQIVND (reference sequence). CDR3 sequence: CASSINGYNEQFF. The CDR3 DNA is TGTGCCAGTAGTATAAACGGTTACAATGAGCAGTTCTTC.

The chain joins TRBV19 to TRBJ2-5; D is ambiguous. Trimming took 3 bases from V and 4 from J, leaving 9 bases between them. The CDR3 is 13 residues long. Germline V lookup: CDR1 LNHDA, CDR2 SQIVND (reference sequence). CDR3 DNA: TGTGCCAGTAGTATGTCCCCGGGAGAGACCCAGTACTTC. Its protein product is CASSMSPGETQYF. The full variable domain, completed using reference TRBV19 and TRBJ2-5, is DGGITQSPKYLFRKEGQNVTLSCEQNLNHDAMYWYRQDPGQGLRLIYYSQIVNDFQKGDIAEGYSVSREKKESFPLTVTSAQKNPTAFYLCASSMSPGETQYFGPGTRLLVL.

The V gene is TRBV29-1, the J gene TRBJ2-7; 8 bases agree with TRBD1. The ends lost 5 bases at V and 2 bases at J; junction bases unmatched: 2. The CDR3 is 12 residues long. The germline gives CDR1 SQVTM, CDR2 ANQGSEA. The CDR3 nucleotides read TGCAGCGTTCAACAGGGGGCCTACGAGCAGTACTTC. Its translation is CSVQQGAYEQYF.

CDR3 loop: CASSPHMDPSLRGGELFF. In DNA, the CDR3 is TGTGCCAGCAGCCCCCATATGGATCCATCCTTACGGGGCGGGGAGCTGTTTTTT. The J gene is TRBJ2-2, the V gene TRBV11-2; tentative D call: TRBD2 (5 bases). Trimming took off 5 bases at V and 7 bases at J, with 26 bases between the two ends. CDR3 size: 18 residues. The germline V gene has CDR1 SGHAT and CDR2 FQNNGV.

This chain uses TRBV3-1 (or the pseudogene TRBV3-2) with TRBJ1-6; 8 positions match TRBD1. Germline V gene lookup returns CDR1 LGHDT and CDR2 YNNKEL (reference sequence). The length of the CDR3 is 14 residues. Losses at the gene ends were 1 base for V and 10 bases for J; bases not matched to a gene: 3. CDR3 in amino acids: CASSQVRGQSPLHF. The CDR3 bases are TGTGCCAGCAGCCAAGTCAGGGGGCAATCACCCCTCCACTTT.

V gene TRBV5-1 combines with J gene TRBJ1-6; a possible D gene is TRBD1 (6 bases). The germline V and J ends were trimmed by 0 bases and 7 bases, with 11 bases remaining between them. The V gene's germline CDR1 is SGHRS and CDR2 YFSETQ. The CDR3 covers 15 residues. The CDR3 region has the DNA TGCGCCAGCAGCTTGGCCTCCGACAGGAATTCACCCCTCCACTTT. The encoded protein is CASSLASDRNSPLHF.